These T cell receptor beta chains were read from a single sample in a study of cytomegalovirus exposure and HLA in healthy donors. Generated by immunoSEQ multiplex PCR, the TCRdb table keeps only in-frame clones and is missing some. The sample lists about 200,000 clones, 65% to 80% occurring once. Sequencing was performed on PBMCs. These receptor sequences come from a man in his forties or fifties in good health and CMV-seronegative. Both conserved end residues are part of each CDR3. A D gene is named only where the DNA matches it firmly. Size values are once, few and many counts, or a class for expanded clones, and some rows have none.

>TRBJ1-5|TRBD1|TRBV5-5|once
CASRAGTGGKGQPQHF
TGTGCCAGCAGGGCCGGGACAGGGGGCAAGGGTCAGCCCCAGCATTTT
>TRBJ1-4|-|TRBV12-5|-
CASGLVQSGEKLFF
TGTGCTAGTGGTTTGGTACAGTCGGGGGAAAAACTGTTTTTT
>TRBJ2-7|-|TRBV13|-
CASSFSGRNSPPKF
TGTGCCAGCAGTTTTTCCGGGAGAAACTCCCCGCCTAAATTC
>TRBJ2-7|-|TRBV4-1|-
CASSYAQDSVYEQYF
TGCGCCAGCAGCTATGCTCAGGACAGCGTGTACGAGCAGTACTTC
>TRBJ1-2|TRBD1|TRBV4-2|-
CASSRGHRYGYTF
TGTGCCAGCAGCAGGGGGCATCGCTATGGCTACACCTTC
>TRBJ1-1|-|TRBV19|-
CASRSGTPNTEAFF
TGTGCCAGTAGGTCCGGGACACCGAACACTGAAGCTTTCTTT
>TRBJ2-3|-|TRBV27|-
CASSVDTQYF
TGTGCCAGCAGCGTAGATACGCAGTATTTT
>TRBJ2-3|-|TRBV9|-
CASSVGGRSTDTQYF
TGTGCCAGCAGCGTCGGGGGGCGGAGCACAGATACGCAGTATTTT
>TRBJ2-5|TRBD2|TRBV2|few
CASSGGSSGVGTQYF
TGTGCCAGCAGTGGGGGGTCTAGCGGGGTGGGTACCCAGTACTTC
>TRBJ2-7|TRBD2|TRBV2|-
CASSTSGGQYEQYF
TGTGCCAGCAGCACAAGCGGGGGCCAATACGAGCAGTACTTC
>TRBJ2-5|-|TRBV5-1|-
CASSHGGAEEQYF
TGCGCCAGCAGCCATGGGGGGGCGGAAGAGCAGTACTTC
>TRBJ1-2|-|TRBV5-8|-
CASSLTRGGNPPYGYTF
TGTGCCAGCAGCTTAACCCGTGGGGGGAACCCCCCCTATGGCTACACCTTC
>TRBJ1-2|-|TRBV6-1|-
CASSPDSNYGYTF
TGTGCCAGCAGTCCCGACAGTAACTATGGCTACACCTTC
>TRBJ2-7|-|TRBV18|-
CASSPPSRAHEQYF
TGTGCCAGCTCACCACCGAGCAGGGCCCACGAGCAGTACTTC
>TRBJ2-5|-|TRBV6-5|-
CASSSPPAMRGETQYF
TGTGCCAGCAGTTCCCCCCCAGCGATGAGAGGGGAGACCCAGTACTTC
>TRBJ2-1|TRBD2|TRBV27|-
CASSLSGTSNLNEQFF
TGTGCCAGCAGCCTGTCAGGGACTAGCAACCTCAATGAGCAGTTCTTC
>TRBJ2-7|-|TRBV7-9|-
CASSWGQGEDYEQYF
TGTGCCAGCAGCTGGGGCCAGGGTGAGGACTACGAGCAGTACTTC
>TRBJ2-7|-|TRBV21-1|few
CASSFRGDTTDYEQYF
TGTGCCAGCAGCTTCCGGGGTGACACTACCGACTACGAGCAGTACTTC
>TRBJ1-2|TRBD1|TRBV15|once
CATSRGPGQGEINGYTF
TGTGCCACCAGCAGAGGCCCGGGACAGGGGGAAATCAATGGCTACACCTTC
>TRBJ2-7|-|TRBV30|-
CAWSATGLSYEQYF
TGTGCCTGGAGTGCTACAGGGCTCTCCTACGAGCAGTACTTC
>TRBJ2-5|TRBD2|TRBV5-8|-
CASSLALAGVETQYF
TGTGCCAGCAGCTTGGCGCTAGCGGGAGTAGAGACCCAGTACTTC
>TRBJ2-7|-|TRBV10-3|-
CAISERGYYEQYF
TGTGCCATCAGTGAGAGGGGATATTACGAGCAGTACTTC
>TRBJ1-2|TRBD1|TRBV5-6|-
CASSFRTGWSGYTF
TGTGCCAGCAGCTTTCGGACAGGGTGGAGCGGCTACACCTTC
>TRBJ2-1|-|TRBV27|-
CASSPNPRLGNEQFF
TGTGCCAGCAGTCCTAACCCCCGACTAGGAAATGAGCAGTTCTTC
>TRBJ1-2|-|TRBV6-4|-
CASSDSYRVHNYGYTF
TGTGCCAGCAGTGACTCCTACAGGGTTCATAACTATGGCTACACCTTC
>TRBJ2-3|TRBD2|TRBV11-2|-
CASSQSSGFTDTQYF
TGTGCCAGCAGCCAGTCTAGCGGATTCACAGATACGCAGTATTTT
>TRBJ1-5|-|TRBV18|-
CASSPRGVGSNQPQHF
TGTGCCAGCTCACCACGGGGGGTAGGGAGCAATCAGCCCCAGCATTTT
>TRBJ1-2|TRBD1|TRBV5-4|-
CASSWGQGAKGYGYTF
TGTGCCAGCAGCTGGGGACAGGGGGCGAAGGGGTATGGCTACACCTTC
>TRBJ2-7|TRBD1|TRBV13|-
CASSIGQGAVGQYF
TGTGCCAGCAGCATCGGACAGGGGGCGGTGGGGCAGTACTTC
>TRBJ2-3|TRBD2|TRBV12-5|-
CASGSGLASTDTQYF
TGTGCTAGTGGTTCCGGACTAGCTAGCACAGATACGCAGTATTTT
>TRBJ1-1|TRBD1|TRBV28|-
CATRQGVPKAFF
TGTGCCACCCGACAGGGGGTACCAAAAGCTTTCTTT
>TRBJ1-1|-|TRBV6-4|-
CASSEARGTEAFF
TGTGCCAGCAGTGAGGCCAGGGGCACTGAAGCTTTCTTT
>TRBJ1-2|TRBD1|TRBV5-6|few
CASSFVTGNGYTF
TGTGCCAGCAGCTTCGTGACAGGGAATGGCTACACCTTC
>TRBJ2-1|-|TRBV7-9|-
CASSAKDSPYTAGQFF
TGTGCCAGCAGCGCGAAGGACAGCCCCTACACGGCCGGGCAGTTCTTC
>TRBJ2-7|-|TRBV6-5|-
CASRSSSLLEQYF
TGTGCCAGCAGGAGTTCGTCCCTTTTGGAGCAGTACTTC
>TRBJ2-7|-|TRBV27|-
CASSLSTNYEQYF
TGTGCCAGCAGTTTATCAACAAATTACGAGCAGTACTTC
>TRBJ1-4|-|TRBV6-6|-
CASRLQGSTNEKLFF
TGTGCCAGCAGACTACAGGGTTCAACTAATGAAAAACTGTTTTTT
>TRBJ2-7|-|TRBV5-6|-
CASSLFRRETYEQYF
TGTGCCAGCAGCTTGTTTCGGAGGGAAACCTACGAGCAGTACTTC
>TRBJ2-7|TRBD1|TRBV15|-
CATSRDRQGAGEQYF
TGTGCCACCAGCAGAGATAGACAGGGGGCGGGCGAGCAGTACTTC
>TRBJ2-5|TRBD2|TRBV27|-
CASSLWTSGRETQYF
TGTGCCAGCAGTTTATGGACTAGCGGGAGGGAGACCCAGTACTTC
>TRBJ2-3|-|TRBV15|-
CATSLPPGVLPNTQYF
TGTGCCACCAGCCTGCCTCCGGGGGTACTTCCGAATACGCAGTATTTT
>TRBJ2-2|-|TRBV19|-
CASSGGMRENTGELFF
TGTGCCAGTAGTGGAGGGATGAGGGAGAACACCGGGGAGCTGTTTTTT
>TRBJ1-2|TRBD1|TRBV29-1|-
CSVGGQTNYGYTF
TGCAGCGTTGGGGGACAGACGAACTATGGCTACACCTTC
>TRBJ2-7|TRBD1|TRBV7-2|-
CASSSVGDSRTYEQYF
TGTGCCAGCAGCTCAGTGGGGGACAGTCGTACCTACGAGCAGTACTTC
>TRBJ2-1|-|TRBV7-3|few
CASSPTPLGEQFF
TGTGCCAGCAGCCCGACCCCCCTAGGTGAGCAGTTCTTC
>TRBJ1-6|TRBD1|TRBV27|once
CASSSWTGSNSPLHF
TGTGCCAGCAGTTCCTGGACAGGCAGCAATTCACCCCTCCACTTT
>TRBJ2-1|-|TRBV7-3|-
CASSLREQGSYNEQFF
TGTGCCAGCAGCTTACGGGAACAGGGTTCCTACAATGAGCAGTTCTTC
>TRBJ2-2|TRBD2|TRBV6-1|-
CASSEFPAGGITGELFF
TGTGCCAGCAGTGAATTCCCGGCCGGGGGGATCACCGGGGAGCTGTTTTTT
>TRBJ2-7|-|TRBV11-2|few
CASSLNNPYEQYF
TGTGCCAGCAGCTTAAATAATCCCTACGAGCAGTACTTC
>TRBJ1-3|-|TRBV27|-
CASNPPSGNTIYF
TGTGCCAGCAATCCTCCCTCTGGAAACACCATATATTTT
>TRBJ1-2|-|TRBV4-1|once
CASSQGPDANYDYTF
TGCGCCAGCAGCCAAGGCCCAGATGCTAACTATGACTACACCTTC
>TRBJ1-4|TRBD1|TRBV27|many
CASSLLSRGDEKLFF
TGTGCCAGCAGTTTATTGAGCAGGGGGGACGAAAAACTGTTTTTT
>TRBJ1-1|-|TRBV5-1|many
CASSLAGSTEAFF
TGCGCCAGCAGCTTGGCAGGTTCCACTGAAGCTTTCTTT
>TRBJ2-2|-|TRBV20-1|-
CSAPNTGELFF
TGCAGTGCCCCTAACACCGGGGAGCTGTTTTTT